These 4 T cell receptor beta chains were all obtained from the same sample, sequenced in a study of T cells in Graves' hyperthyroidism and ophthalmopathy. It was RNA transcripts that yielded the amplified TCR beta CDR3 regions. First-round RT-PCR with HTBI primers amplified the TCR CDR3 region. From the multiplex PCR reads, TCRdb called clonotypes with MiXCR, one entry per CDR3 protein. The sample gives nearly 750,000 distinct CDR3 sequences, about a third of which show up once; more than 25% is in the top ten. What was sequenced was blood. These receptors were taken from a middle-aged woman with Graves' hyperthyroidism.

This chain connects TRBV5-6 to TRBJ1-6, with D perhaps TRBD1 (6 bases). Germline CDR1 is SGHDT and CDR2 is YYEEEE. This CDR3 is built from 15 residues. V shed 2 bases and J shed 5 bases, with 11 bases lying between them. CDR3 loop: CASSLPRGNNSPLHF. The CDR3 coding sequence is TGTGCCAGCAGCTTACCCAGGGGAAATAATTCACCCCTCCACTTT.

This clonotype was counted ten times or more. The V and J genes are TRBV20-1 and TRBJ1-6; D possibly corresponds to TRBD1 (5 bases). CDR1 is DFQATT, CDR2 SNEGSKA, per germline (reference sequence). This CDR3 spans 14 amino acids. The ends were cut back, 1 base at V and 7 bases at J, with 11 bases in the middle. CDR3 protein: CSARGWDPNSPLHF. The CDR3 nucleotides read TGCAGTGCTAGAGGATGGGACCCGAATTCACCCCTCCACTTT.

This clonotype appeared a single time. The rearrangement uses TRBV2 and TRBJ1-1; maybe TRBD1 (6 bases). The CDR3 totals 11 residues. Germline CDR1 SNHLY, CDR2 FYNNEI. Between the trimmed V and J ends, which lost 7 bases and 3 bases, there was a span of 6 bases. The DNA for the CDR3 is TGTGCCAGCACAGGGGACACTGAAGCTTTCTTT. This sequence encodes CASTGDTEAFF.

This clonotype was recorded at least ten times. The rearrangement joins TRBV6-5 to TRBJ1-2, with 8 bases aligning to TRBD1. V lost 6 bases to trimming and J lost 6 bases; unmatched junction nucleotides: 6. This CDR3 spans 13 amino acids. Germline CDR1 is MNHEY and CDR2 is SVGAGI. The CDR3 DNA is TGTGCCAGCAGGGTGGGCAGGGGGCATGGCTACACCTTC. Translating it yields CASRVGRGHGYTF.